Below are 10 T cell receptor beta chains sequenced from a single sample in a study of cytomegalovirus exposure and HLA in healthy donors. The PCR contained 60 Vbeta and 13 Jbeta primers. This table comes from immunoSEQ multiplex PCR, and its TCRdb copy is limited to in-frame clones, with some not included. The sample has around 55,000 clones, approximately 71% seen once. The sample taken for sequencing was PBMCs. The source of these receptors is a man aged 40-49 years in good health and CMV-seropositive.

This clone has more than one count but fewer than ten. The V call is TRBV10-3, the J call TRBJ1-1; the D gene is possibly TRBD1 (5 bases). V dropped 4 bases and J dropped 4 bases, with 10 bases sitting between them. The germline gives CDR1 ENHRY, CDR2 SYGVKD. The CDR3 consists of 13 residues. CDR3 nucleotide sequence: TGTGCCATCAGTGTGGGGGAGGGCACTGAAGCTTTCTTT. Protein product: CAISVGEGTEAFF.

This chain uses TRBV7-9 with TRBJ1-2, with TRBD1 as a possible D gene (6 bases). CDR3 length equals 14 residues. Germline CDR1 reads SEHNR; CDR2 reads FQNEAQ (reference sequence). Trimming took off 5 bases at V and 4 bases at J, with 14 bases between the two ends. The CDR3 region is CASSRSQGVYGYTF. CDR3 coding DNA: TGTGCCAGCAGCCGGTCACAGGGTGTCTATGGCTACACCTTC.

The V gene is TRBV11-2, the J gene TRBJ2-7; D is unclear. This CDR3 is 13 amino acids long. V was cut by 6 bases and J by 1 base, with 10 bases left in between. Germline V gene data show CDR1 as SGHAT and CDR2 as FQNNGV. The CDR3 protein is CASSEEISYEQYF. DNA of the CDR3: TGTGCCAGCAGTGAGGAGATTTCCTACGAGCAGTACTTC.

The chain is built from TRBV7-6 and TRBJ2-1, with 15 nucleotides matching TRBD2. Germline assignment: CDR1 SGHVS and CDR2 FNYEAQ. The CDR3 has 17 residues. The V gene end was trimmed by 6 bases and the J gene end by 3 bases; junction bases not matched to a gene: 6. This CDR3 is CASSFGLAGGNYNEQFF. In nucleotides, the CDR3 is TGTGCCAGCAGTTTCGGACTAGCGGGGGGGAACTACAATGAGCAGTTCTTC.

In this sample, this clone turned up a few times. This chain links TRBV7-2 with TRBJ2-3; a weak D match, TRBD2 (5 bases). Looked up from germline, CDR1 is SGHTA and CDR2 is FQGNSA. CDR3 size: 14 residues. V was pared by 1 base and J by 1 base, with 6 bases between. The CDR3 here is CASSLDGGTDTQYF. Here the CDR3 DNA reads TGTGCCAGCAGCTTAGACGGGGGCACAGATACGCAGTATTTT.

The CDR3 nucleotides read TGTGCCAGCAGCGTAGGAGCAGGCATGAACACTGAAGCTTTCTTT. This encodes CASSVGAGMNTEAFF. The gene calls are TRBV9 and TRBJ1-1; no reliable D call. Trimming took off 0 bases at V and 0 bases at J, with 9 bases between the two ends. The CDR3 extends over 15 amino acids. CDR1 SGDLS and CDR2 YYNGEE come from the germline V gene. The full variable domain, rest sourced from reference TRBV9 and TRBJ1-1, is DSGVTQTPKHLITATGQRVTLRCSPRSGDLSVYWYQQSLDQGLQFLIQYYNGEERAKGNILERFSAQQFPDLHSELNLSSLELGDSALYFCASSVGAGMNTEAFFGQGTRLTVV.

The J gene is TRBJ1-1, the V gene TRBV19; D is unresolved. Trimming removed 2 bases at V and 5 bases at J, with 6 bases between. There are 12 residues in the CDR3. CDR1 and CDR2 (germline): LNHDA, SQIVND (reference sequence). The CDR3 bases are TGTGCCAGTAGTATACTAGGAACTGAAGCTTTCTTT. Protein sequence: CASSILGTEAFF.

DNA of the CDR3: TGTGCCAGTCGTCGGACAGAGCAGTACTTC. It translates to CASRRTEQYF. The J gene is TRBJ2-7, the V gene TRBV2; possible D gene TRBD1, 5 bases. From germline, CDR1 is SNHLY and CDR2 FYNNEI. Trimming left V 9 bases short and J 7 bases short, with 10 bases between. The CDR3 runs to 10 residues.

The CDR3 DNA follows: TGCGCCAGCAGCTTGGATTACAACAATGAGCAGTTCTTC. This codes for CASSLDYNNEQFF. This chain uses TRBV5-1 with TRBJ2-1; no clear D gene. This CDR3 is built from 13 residues. Germline assignment: CDR1 SGHRS and CDR2 YFSETQ. V lost 0 bases to trimming and J lost 5 bases, with 6 bases between them.

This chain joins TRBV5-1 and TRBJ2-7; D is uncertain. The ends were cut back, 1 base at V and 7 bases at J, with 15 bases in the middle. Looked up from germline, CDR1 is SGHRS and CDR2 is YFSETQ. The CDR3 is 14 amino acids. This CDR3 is CASSLWLNDGEQYF. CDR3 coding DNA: TGCGCCAGCAGCTTGTGGCTGAATGACGGGGAGCAGTACTTC.